The 9 T cell receptor beta chains reported below all come from one sample, sequenced in a study of blood T cell repertoires in COVID-19. Here immunoSEQ multiplex PCR was the method, and the copy in TCRdb shows in-frame clones only, minus some. The sample includes 200,000 to 300,000 clones, about 85% seen only once; the top ten take around 4%. The sample consisted of peripheral blood. Receptors were obtained from a man in his sixties with acute or convalescent COVID-19.

This clone was observed once. The J gene is TRBJ2-7, the V gene TRBV11-2; D is possibly TRBD2 (7 bases). This CDR3 has 16 amino acids. Per germline, CDR1 SGHAT and CDR2 FQNNGV. V was shortened by 4 bases and J by 1 base, with 17 bases between the two germline ends. The CDR3 bases are TGTGCCAGCAGCTCCCTCAGAAGGGGGGGGTCCTACGAGCAGTACTTC. Protein product: CASSSLRRGGSYEQYF.

The chain links TRBV7-9 to TRBJ2-2; 7 bases are shared with TRBD2. Germline CDR1 SEHNR, CDR2 FQNEAQ (reference sequence). This CDR3 contains 16 residues. J gave up 6 bases and V 2 bases, and 9 bases lay outside the gene matches. In DNA form, the CDR3 reads TGTGCCAGCAGCTTATTGGCGGGAGAACCCTCCGGGGAGCTGTTTTTT. It yields the protein CASSLLAGEPSGELFF. Complete variable domain (other parts from reference TRBV7-9 and TRBJ2-2): DTGVSQNPRHKITKRGQNVTFRCDPISEHNRLYWYRQTLGQGPEFLTYFQNEAQLEKSRLLSDRFSAERPKGSFSTLEIQRTEQGDSAMYLCASSLLAGEPSGELFFGEGSRLTVL.

The CDR3 loop is CSASRGTSGRSYEQYF. CDR3 nucleotide sequence: TGCAGTGCTAGTCGGGGGACTAGCGGGAGATCCTACGAGCAGTACTTC. V is TRBV20-1 and J is TRBJ2-7; 14 nucleotides match TRBD2. The CDR3 extends over 16 amino acids. Germline CDR1 DFQATT, CDR2 SNEGSKA (reference sequence). V lost 3 bases to trimming and J lost 1 base; unmatched junction nucleotides: 5.

This clone appeared a few times. V and J are TRBV7-2 and TRBJ2-1, with TRBD2 matching over 7 bases. The length of the CDR3 is 13 residues. The V gene end was trimmed by 2 bases and the J gene end by 8 bases; junction bases not matched to a gene: 3. Per the germline V gene, CDR1 is SGHTA and CDR2 is FQGNSA. As DNA, the CDR3 is TGTGCCAGCAGCTTAAGCGCGGGGGATGAGCAGTTCTTC. It specifies CASSLSAGDEQFF.

V and J are TRBV19 and TRBJ1-2, with 7 bases aligning to TRBD1. The CDR3 has 13 amino acids. V lost 7 bases, J lost 3 bases, and 5 bases stayed unmatched. CDR1 LNHDA and CDR2 SQIVND come from the germline V gene (reference sequence). The CDR3 is CASTDRADYGYTF. The CDR3 DNA is TGTGCCAGTACAGACAGGGCGGACTATGGCTACACCTTC. Filled out from reference TRBV19 and TRBJ1-2, the complete variable domain reads DGGITQSPKYLFRKEGQNVTLSCEQNLNHDAMYWYRQDPGQGLRLIYYSQIVNDFQKGDIAEGYSVSREKKESFPLTVTSAQKNPTAFYLCASTDRADYGYTFGSGTRLTVV.

V gene TRBV6-2 or TRBV6-3 combines with J gene TRBJ2-5; 7 positions agree with TRBD2. The CDR3 consists of 15 residues. V was clipped by 2 bases and J by 3 bases; unmatched bases: 6. From germline, CDR1 is MNHEY and CDR2 SVGEGT. Written as DNA, the CDR3 is TGTGCCAGCAGTTACGCGGGACTAATAAAAGAGACCCAGTACTTC. Protein sequence: CASSYAGLIKETQYF.

The chain uses TRBV10-2 and TRBJ2-5; 10 bases are a match to TRBD1. With 6 bases clipped from V and 2 bases from J, the junction kept 12 bases outside the gene matches. The CDR3 length is 17 residues. Germline V CDR1 and CDR2: WSHSY, SAAADI. As DNA, the CDR3 is TGCGCCAGCAGGACCGGGACAGGGGCTTTTATTCAAGAGACCCAGTACTTC. Its translation is CASRTGTGAFIQETQYF.

The chain uses TRBV10-1 and TRBJ2-7; TRBD2 agrees at 10 bases. The CDR3 is made up of 16 amino acids. V was pared by 2 bases and J by 6 bases, with 10 bases of the junction left unmatched. Per the germline V gene, CDR1 is WNHNN and CDR2 is SYGVQD (reference sequence). In DNA, the CDR3 is TGCGCCAGCAGTGAGCCGAATTCTAGCGGGGGCCCCGAGCAGTACTTC. Translation: CASSEPNSSGGPEQYF.

This clone was seen only once. This rearrangement joins TRBV2 to TRBJ2-7, with D perhaps TRBD1 (6 bases). Germline CDR1 and CDR2: SNHLY and FYNNEI. This CDR3 is 14 amino acids long. The germline V and J ends were trimmed by 7 bases and 1 base, with 14 bases remaining between them. This chain's CDR3 is CASMPQGGSYEQYF. DNA for the CDR3: TGTGCCAGCATGCCACAGGGCGGATCCTACGAGCAGTACTTC.